The next 2 T cell receptor beta chains were all read from a single sample in a study of blood T cells in healthy people across ages. The second PCR ran about 6 to 12 cycles with a sample-barcoded 5' primer and J-beta primers. Using its own MiXCR run on the 5' RACE reads, TCRdb lists one record per CDR3 protein. The sample has 1.5 million to 2 million distinct CDR3 sequences; 28% are singletons. The sequencing input was blood. The source of these receptors is a woman under 40 in good health.

This clonotype was recorded at least ten times. The CDR3 nucleotides read TGTGCCAGCAGCACGAGCAGGACAGTGACGGGAAAGACCCAGTACTTC. Its protein is CASSTSRTVTGKTQYF. J is TRBJ2-5 and V is TRBV13; tentatively, D is TRBD1 (6 bases). V lost 5 bases and J 6 bases, leaving 22 bases between the germline ends. The CDR3 runs to 16 residues. Germline V gene data show CDR1 as PRHDT and CDR2 as FYEKMQ (reference sequence).

This clonotype was seen only a few times. The chain couples TRBV28 to TRBJ1-2; D remains unclear. Germline V gene sequence: CDR1 MDHEN, CDR2 SYDVKM. Trimming shortened V by 1 base and J by 8 bases, and 14 bases separated the two germline ends. This CDR3 spans 14 amino acids. The CDR3: CASSLLGRGYGYTF. CDR3 DNA: TGTGCCAGCAGTTTATTGGGTCGGGGTTACGGCTACACCTTC.